A single sample is the source of the 5 T cell receptor beta chains below, sequenced in a study of cytomegalovirus exposure and HLA in healthy donors. PCR involved 60 Vbeta and 13 Jbeta primers. The repertoire was sequenced with immunoSEQ multiplex PCR; TCRdb's copy has only in-frame clones and lacks some. The table records roughly 150,000 clones, roughly three quarters of them present only once. Sequencing input: PBMCs. The receptors here all came from a man under 40 in good health and CMV-seronegative.

This chain connects TRBV7-9 to TRBJ2-3; 8 bases map to TRBD2. Germline V gene lookup returns CDR1 SEHNR and CDR2 FQNEAQ (reference sequence). V gave up 4 bases and J gave up 2 bases; unmatched junction bases: 14. CDR3 length equals 18 residues. The CDR3 is CASSSGGGTFGNTDTQYF. CDR3 DNA sequence: TGTGCCAGCAGCTCCGGGGGGGGTACGTTTGGGAACACAGATACGCAGTATTTT.

This clone was picked up a small number of times. The junction and the germline gene differ at one end; a read error may be behind it. The chain combines TRBV7-9 with TRBJ2-7; 11 bases map to TRBD2. The CDR3 consists of 13 residues. Per the germline V gene, CDR1 is SEHNR and CDR2 is FQNEAQ (reference sequence). The CDR3 coding sequence is TGTGCCAGCAGCCTAGCGGGGGGATACGAGCAGTACTTC. Protein sequence: CASSLAGGYEQYF.

The genes are TRBV4-2 and TRBJ1-1; perhaps TRBD1 as D (5 bases). V was shortened by 4 bases and J by 1 base, with 13 bases between the two germline ends. The CDR3 sequence is 15 residues long. The germline V gene encodes CDR1 LGHNA and CDR2 YNFKEQ. The CDR3 loop is CASSRQTASNTEAFF. In nucleotides, the CDR3 is TGTGCCAGCAGCCGACAGACAGCGTCGAACACTGAAGCTTTCTTT.

The chain recombines TRBV7-2 with TRBJ2-7; possible D gene TRBD2, 6 bases. Trimming removed 3 bases at V and 6 bases at J, with 18 bases between. The CDR3 runs 15 residues. Germline values: CDR1 SGHTA, CDR2 FQGNSA. CDR3 DNA sequence: TGTGCCAGCAGCTTTTTGGGACTCCTTCCTCGCGAGCAGTACTTC. Its translation is CASSFLGLLPREQYF.

The chain has TRBV5-4 and TRBJ2-2, with D tentatively TRBD1 (5 bases). Germline V gene sequence: CDR1 SGHNT, CDR2 YYREEE (reference sequence). This CDR3 is 16 amino acids long. V was trimmed by 5 bases and J by 6 bases, leaving 20 bases between them. In nucleotides, the CDR3 is TGTGCCAGCAGATCGGCTCAGCAGGGATCCGCCGGGGAGCTGTTTTTT. Protein sequence: CASRSAQQGSAGELFF.